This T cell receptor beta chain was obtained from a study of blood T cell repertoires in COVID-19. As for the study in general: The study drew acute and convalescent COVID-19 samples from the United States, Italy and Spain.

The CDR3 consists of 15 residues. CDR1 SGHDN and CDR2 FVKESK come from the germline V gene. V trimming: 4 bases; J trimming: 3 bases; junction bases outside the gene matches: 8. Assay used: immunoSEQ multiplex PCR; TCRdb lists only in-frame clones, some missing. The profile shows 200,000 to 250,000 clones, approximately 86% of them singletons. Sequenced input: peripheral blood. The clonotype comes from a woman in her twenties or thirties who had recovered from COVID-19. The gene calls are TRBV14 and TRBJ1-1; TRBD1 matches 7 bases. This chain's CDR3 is CASSPNRGGDTEAFF. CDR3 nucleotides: TGTGCCAGCAGCCCGAACAGGGGTGGGGACACTGAAGCTTTCTTT. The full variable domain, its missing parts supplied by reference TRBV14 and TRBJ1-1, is EAGVTQFPSHSVIEKGQTVTLRCDPISGHDNLYWYRRVMGKEIKFLLHFVKESKQDESGMPNNRFLAERTGGTYSTLKVQPAELEDSGVYFCASSPNRGGDTEAFFGQGTRLTVV.